The source of this TCR beta chain is a study of blood T cell repertoires in COVID-19. How the authors handled the data: Estimation of nucleated cell counts relied on the amplification of reference gene primers. Generated by immunoSEQ multiplex PCR, the TCRdb table keeps only in-frame clones and is missing some. The DNA was the basis for D and trimming; V, J and clone size are from that table. The sample records around 300,000 clones, roughly 80% being singletons. CDR3 size: 16 residues. Losses at the gene ends were 5 bases for V and 0 bases for J; bases not matched to a gene: 8. The germline V gene encodes CDR1 KGHDR and CDR2 SFDVKD. This clone has only a few counts.

The V gene is TRBV24-1, the J gene TRBJ1-2, with 7 positions matching TRBD1. The sample comprised peripheral blood. This TCR was sampled from a woman aged 45-65 years with active or convalescent COVID-19. The CDR3 DNA follows: TGTGCCACCAGTGCGTGGACAGGCGGCCCTAACTATGGCTACACCTTC. Translating gives CATSAWTGGPNYGYTF.